A single T cell receptor (beta chain) is shown here with its context. Original handling: Estimation of nucleated cell counts relied on the amplification of reference gene primers. Profiled with immunoSEQ multiplex PCR; TCRdb holds only in-frame clones, not every one. The V and J calls and clone size were taken over from that table, and D and trimming were inferred from the DNA. The data hold about 310,000 clones, with 75% to 90% observed a single time. The record originates from a study of blood T cell repertoires in COVID-19. This CDR3 spans 14 amino acids. V gave up 2 bases and J gave up 1 base, with 9 bases separating them. Per germline, CDR1 GTSNPN and CDR2 SVGIG (reference sequence). Recruitment covered fewer than 25 US areas and drew participants whose ages spanned roughly 18 to 100 years.

The sample consisted of PBMCs or T cells enriched from blood (not recorded which). The chain employs TRBV30 and TRBJ1-3; the D is unclear. This clonotype originated in a woman in her thirties who had been exposed to COVID-19. CDR3 in DNA: TGTGCCTGGAGTAGAGGTACATCTGGAAACACCATATATTTT. Translating gives CAWSRGTSGNTIYF. Combining the CDR3 with reference TRBV30 and TRBJ1-3 gives the whole variable domain SQTIHQWPATLVQPVGSPLSLECTVEGTSNPNLYWYRQAAGRGLQLLFYSVGIGQISSEVPQNLSASRPQDRQFILSSKKLLLSDSGFYLCAWSRGTSGNTIYFGEGSWLTVV.